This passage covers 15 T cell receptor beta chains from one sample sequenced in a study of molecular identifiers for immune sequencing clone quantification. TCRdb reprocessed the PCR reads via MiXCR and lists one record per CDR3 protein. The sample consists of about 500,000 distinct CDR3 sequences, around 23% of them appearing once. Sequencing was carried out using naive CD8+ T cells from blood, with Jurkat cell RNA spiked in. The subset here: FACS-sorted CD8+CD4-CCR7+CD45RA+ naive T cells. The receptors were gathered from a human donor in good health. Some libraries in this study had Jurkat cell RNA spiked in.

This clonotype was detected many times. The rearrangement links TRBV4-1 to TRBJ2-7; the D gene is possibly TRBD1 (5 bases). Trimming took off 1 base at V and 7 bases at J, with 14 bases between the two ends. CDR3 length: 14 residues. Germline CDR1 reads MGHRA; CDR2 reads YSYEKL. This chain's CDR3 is CASSQGGRDREQYF. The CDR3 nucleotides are TGCGCCAGCAGCCAAGGGGGCAGAGACCGGGAGCAGTACTTC.

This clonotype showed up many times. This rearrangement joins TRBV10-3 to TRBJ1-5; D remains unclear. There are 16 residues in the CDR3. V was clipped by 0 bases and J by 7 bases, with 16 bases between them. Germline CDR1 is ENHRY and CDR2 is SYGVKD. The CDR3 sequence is CAISESWSGTGQPQHF. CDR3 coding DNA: TGTGCCATCAGTGAGTCGTGGTCCGGAACGGGACAGCCCCAGCATTTT.

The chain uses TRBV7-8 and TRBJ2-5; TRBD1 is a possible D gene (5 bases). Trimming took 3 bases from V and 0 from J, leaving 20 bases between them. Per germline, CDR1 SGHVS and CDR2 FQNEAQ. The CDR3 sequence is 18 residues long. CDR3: CASSFAETGDAYQETQYF. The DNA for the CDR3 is TGTGCCAGCAGCTTTGCGGAAACAGGAGATGCGTACCAAGAGACCCAGTACTTC.

The CDR3 loop is CASSFRPDSNTEAFF. The CDR3 DNA sequence: TGTGCCAGCAGCTTCCGGCCAGACTCGAACACTGAAGCTTTCTTT. The chain links TRBV7-6 to TRBJ1-1; D is ambiguous. In germline, CDR1 is SGHVS, CDR2 FNYEAQ. Trimming cost V 3 bases and J 1 base, with 12 bases left between them. The CDR3 length is 15 residues.

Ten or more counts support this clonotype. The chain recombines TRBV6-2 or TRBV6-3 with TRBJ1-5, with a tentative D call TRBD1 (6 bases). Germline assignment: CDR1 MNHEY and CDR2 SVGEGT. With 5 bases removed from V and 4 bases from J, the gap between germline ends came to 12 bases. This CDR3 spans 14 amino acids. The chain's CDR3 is CASSATGWNQPQHF. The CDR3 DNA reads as TGTGCCAGCAGTGCAACAGGGTGGAATCAGCCCCAGCATTTT.

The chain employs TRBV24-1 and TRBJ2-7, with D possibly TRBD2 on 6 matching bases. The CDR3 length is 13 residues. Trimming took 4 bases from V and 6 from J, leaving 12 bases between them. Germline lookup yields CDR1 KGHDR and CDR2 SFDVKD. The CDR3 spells CATSDGSAGEQYF. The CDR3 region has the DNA TGTGCCACCAGTGACGGGAGTGCTGGCGAGCAGTACTTC.

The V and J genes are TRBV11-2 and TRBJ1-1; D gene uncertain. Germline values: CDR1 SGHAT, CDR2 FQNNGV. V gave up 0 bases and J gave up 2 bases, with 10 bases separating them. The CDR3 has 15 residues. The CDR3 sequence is CASSLERQPNTEAFF. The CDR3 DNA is TGTGCCAGCAGCTTAGAAAGACAACCAAACACTGAAGCTTTCTTT.

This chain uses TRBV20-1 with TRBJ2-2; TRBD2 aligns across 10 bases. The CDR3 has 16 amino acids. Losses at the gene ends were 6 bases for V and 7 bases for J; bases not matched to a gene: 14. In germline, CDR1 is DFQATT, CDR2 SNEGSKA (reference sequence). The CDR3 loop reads CSARDLAGVTGGELFF. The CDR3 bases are TGCAGTGCCCGGGATCTAGCGGGAGTAACAGGCGGGGAGCTGTTTTTT.

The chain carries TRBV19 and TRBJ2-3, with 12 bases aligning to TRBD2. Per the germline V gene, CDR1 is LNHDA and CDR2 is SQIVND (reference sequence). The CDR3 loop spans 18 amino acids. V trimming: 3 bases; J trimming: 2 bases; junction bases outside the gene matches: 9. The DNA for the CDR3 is TGTGCCAGTAGTATGAAGGCCGGACTAGCGGGGAACACAGATACGCAGTATTTT. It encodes CASSMKAGLAGNTDTQYF.

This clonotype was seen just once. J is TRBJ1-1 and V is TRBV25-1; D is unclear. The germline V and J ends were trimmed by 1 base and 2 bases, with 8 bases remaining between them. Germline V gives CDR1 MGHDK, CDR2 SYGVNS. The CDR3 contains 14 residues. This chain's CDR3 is CASSESIYNTEAFF. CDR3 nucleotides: TGTGCCAGCAGTGAATCAATTTATAACACTGAAGCTTTCTTT.

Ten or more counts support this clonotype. The CDR3 DNA reads TGTGCCAGCAGCCTCGTCACTAGCGGGGGGTACCAAGAGACCCAGTACTTC. This gives the protein CASSLVTSGGYQETQYF. V usage is TRBV7-9 and J usage is TRBJ2-5, with 12 bases lining up with TRBD2. From germline, CDR1 is SEHNR and CDR2 FQNEAQ (reference sequence). The length of the CDR3 is 17 residues. The V gene end was trimmed by 5 bases and the J gene end by 0 bases; junction bases not matched to a gene: 7.

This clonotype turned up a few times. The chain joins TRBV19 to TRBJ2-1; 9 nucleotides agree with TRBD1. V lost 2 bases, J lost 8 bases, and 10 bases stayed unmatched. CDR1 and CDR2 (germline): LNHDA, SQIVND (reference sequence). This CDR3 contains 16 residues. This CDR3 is CASSIIGTGSNDEQFF. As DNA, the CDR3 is TGTGCCAGTAGTATAATTGGGACAGGGTCTAATGATGAGCAGTTCTTC.

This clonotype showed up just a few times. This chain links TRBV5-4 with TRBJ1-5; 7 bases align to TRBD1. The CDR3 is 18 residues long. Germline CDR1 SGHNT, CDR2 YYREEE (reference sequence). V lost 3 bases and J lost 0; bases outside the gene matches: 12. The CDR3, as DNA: TGTGCCAGCAGCTCTCGTAGTACAGGGGCTATTAGCAATCAGCCCCAGCATTTT. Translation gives CASSSRSTGAISNQPQHF. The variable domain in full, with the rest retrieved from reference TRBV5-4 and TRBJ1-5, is ETGVTQSPTHLIKTRGQQVTLRCSSQSGHNTVSWYQQALGQGPQFIFQYYREEENGRGNFPPRFSGLQFPNYSSELNVNALELDDSALYLCASSSRSTGAISNQPQHFGDGTRLSIL.

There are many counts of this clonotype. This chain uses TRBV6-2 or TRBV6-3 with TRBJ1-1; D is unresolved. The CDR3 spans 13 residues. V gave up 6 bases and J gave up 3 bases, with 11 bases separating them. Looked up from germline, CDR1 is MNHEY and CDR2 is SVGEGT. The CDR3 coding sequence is TGTGCCAGCAGCTCCGGGTTATACACTGAAGCTTTCTTT. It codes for CASSSGLYTEAFF.

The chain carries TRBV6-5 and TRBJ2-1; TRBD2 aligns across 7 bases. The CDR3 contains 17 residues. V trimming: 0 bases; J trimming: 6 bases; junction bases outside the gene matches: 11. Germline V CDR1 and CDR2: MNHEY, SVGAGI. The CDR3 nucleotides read TGTGCCAGCAGTTACTCGATAAGTCGGGACTACGTCAATGAGCAGTTCTTC. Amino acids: CASSYSISRDYVNEQFF.